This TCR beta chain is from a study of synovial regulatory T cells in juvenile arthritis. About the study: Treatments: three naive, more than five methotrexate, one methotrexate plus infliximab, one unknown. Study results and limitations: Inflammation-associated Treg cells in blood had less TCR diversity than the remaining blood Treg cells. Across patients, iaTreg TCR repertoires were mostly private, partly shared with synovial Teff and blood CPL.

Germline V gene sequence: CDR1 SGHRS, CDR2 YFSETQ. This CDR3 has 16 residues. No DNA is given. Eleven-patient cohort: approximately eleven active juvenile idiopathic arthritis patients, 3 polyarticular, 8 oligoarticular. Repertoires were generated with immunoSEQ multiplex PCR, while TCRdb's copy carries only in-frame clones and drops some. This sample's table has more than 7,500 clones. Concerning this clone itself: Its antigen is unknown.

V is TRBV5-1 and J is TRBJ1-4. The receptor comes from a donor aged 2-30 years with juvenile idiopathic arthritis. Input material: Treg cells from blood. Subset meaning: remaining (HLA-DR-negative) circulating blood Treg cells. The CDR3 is CASSPGGTATNEKLFF.